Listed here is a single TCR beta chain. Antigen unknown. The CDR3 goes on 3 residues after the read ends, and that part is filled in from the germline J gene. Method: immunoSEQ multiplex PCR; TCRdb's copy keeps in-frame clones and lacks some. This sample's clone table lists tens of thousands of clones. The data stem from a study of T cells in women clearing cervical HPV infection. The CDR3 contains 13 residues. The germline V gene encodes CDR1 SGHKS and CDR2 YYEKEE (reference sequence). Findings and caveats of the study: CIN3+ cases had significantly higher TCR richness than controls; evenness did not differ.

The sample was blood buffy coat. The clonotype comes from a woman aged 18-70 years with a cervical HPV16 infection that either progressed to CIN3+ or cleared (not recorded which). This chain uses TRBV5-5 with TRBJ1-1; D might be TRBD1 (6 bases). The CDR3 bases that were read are TGTGCCAGCAGCTTGGAAGGACAGATTAGG. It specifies CASSLEGQIR. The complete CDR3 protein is CASSLEGQIRAFF.